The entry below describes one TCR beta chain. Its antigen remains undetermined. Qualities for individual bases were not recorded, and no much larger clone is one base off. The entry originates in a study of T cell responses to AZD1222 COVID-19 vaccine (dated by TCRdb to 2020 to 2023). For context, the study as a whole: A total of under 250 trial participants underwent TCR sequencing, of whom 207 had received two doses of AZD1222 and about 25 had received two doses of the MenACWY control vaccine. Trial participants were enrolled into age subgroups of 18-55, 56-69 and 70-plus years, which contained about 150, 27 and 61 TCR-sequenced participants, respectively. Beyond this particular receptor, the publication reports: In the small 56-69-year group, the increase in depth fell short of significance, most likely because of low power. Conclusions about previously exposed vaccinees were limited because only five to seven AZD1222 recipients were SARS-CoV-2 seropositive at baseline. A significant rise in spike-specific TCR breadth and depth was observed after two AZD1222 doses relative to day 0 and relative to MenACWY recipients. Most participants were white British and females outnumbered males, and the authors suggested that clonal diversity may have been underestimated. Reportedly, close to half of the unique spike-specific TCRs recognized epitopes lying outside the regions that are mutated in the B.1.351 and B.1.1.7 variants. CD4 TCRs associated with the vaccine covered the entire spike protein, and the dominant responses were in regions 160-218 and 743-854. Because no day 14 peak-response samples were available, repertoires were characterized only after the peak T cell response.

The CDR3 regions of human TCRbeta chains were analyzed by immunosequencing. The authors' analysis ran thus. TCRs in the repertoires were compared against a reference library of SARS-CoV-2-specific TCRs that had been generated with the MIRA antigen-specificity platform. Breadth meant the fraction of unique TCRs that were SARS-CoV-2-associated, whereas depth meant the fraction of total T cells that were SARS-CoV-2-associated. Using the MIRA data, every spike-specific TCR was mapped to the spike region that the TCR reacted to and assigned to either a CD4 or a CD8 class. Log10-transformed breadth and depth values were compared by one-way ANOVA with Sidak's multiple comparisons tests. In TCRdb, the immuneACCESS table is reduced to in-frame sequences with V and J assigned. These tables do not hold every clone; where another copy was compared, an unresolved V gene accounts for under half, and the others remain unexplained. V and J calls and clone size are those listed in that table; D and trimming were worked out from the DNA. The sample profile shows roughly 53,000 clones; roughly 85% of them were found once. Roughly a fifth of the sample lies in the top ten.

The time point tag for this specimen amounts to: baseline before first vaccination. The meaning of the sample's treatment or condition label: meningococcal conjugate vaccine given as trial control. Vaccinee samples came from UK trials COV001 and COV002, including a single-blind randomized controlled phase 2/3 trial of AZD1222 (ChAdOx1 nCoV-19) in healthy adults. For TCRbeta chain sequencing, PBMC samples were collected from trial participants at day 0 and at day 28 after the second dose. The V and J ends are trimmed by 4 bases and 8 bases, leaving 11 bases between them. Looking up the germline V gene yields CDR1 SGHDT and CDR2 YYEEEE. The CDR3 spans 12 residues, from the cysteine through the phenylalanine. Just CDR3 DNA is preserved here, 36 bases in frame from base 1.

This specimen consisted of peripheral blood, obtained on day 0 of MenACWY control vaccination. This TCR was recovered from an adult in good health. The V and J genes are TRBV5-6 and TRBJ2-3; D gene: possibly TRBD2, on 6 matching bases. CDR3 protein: CASSTGLGTQYF. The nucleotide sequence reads TGTGCCAGCAGCACGGGACTTGGTACGCAGTATTTT. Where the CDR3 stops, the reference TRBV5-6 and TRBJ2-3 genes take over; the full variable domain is DAGVTQSPTHLIKTRGQQVTLRCSPKSGHDTVSWYQQALGQGPQFIFQYYEEEERQRGNFPDRFSGHQFPNYSSELNVNALLLGDSALYLCASSTGLGTQYFGPGTRLTVL.